This T cell receptor beta chain stems from a study of shared clonotypes between healthy human individuals. General study results and limits: Clonotype sharing across several donors was observed for 4% to 5.5% of naive CD4 clonotypes.

CDR1 SGHDT and CDR2 YYEEEE come from the germline V gene. This CDR3 spans 13 amino acids. Trimming stripped 4 bases from V and 9 bases from J, with 14 bases between. The protocol was immunoSEQ multiplex PCR, while the TCRdb copy is restricted to in-frame clones and leaves out a portion. The sample contains 2 million or so clones, roughly 96% of which appear only once. A note on this clone: The antigen is unknown.

V is TRBV5-6 and J is TRBJ1-5, with D tentatively TRBD1 (6 bases). This receptor was taken from a man younger than 30 in good health. The sample comprised naive CD4+ T cells sorted from blood. The subset denotes: CD45RA+ positively selected. CDR3 residues: CASSKGGAWPQHF. The CDR3 DNA sequence: TGTGCCAGCAGCAAGGGGGGGGCATGGCCCCAGCATTTT.